Many counts were recorded for the clone carrying this TCR beta chain. The data are from a study of tumor-infiltrating lymphocytes in primary liver carcinoma. The researchers produced TCR beta cDNA from 500 to 550 ng total RNA with a constant-region primer. Libraries covering TCR beta were generated through three nested multiplex PCR rounds (using a slightly modified ARM-PCR). TCRdb used MiXCR to reprocess the multiplex PCR reads, holding one entry per CDR3 protein. The sample holds tens of thousands of distinct CDR3 sequences, 76% seen once. From roughly 20-30 mg of unsorted bulk tissue, DNA and RNA were co-extracted together. Sample: liver tumor tissue from sampling region 5. Subset here: tumor region T5, tumor centre. This sequence was found in a man in his forties with primary liver carcinoma and hepatitis B virus infection.

The CDR3 DNA reads TGTGCCAGCAGGGGACCCTCGAACACTGAAGCTTTCTTT. Its translation: CASRGPSNTEAFF. The genes are TRBV25-1 and TRBJ1-1; D might be TRBD1 (5 bases). V shed 6 bases and J shed 1 base, with 9 bases lying between them. The CDR3 has 13 amino acids. Germline V gives CDR1 MGHDK, CDR2 SYGVNS.